This T cell receptor (beta chain) emerged from a study of beta chain features in type 1 diabetes. Study-wide points: TCRB CDR3 length was moderately but significantly reduced in all four CD4+ subsets of Type 1 diabetes patients.

The investigators reverse transcribed all of the isolated RNA, so they sequenced expressed TCRB transcripts. The read count averaged approximately 4 million across naive, central memory and regulatory T cell samples. Sequenced by immunoSEQ multiplex PCR; TCRdb stores in-frame clones only, minus some. The sample yields more than 550,000 clones, over 12% seen once. Trimming removed 5 bases from V and 6 bases from J; junction bases left unmatched: 8. The germline V gene has CDR1 SEHNR and CDR2 FQNEAQ (reference sequence). The length of the CDR3 is 15 residues. This clone came up a few times. The antigen is unknown.

Material: naive CD4+ T cells from blood. The receptor's source is a man younger than 35 with type 1 diabetes. This chain uses TRBV7-9 with TRBJ2-1, with 9 bases lining up with TRBD2. The CDR3 spells CASSLSGGSVNEQFF. The CDR3 bases are TGTGCCAGCAGCCTTAGCGGGGGAAGTGTCAATGAGCAGTTCTTC.